This T cell receptor beta chain is drawn from a study of blood T cell repertoires in COVID-19. This CDR3 has 18 amino acids. Germline-derived CDR1 and CDR2 are SEHNR and FQNEAQ (reference sequence). Unmatched junction bases numbered 12, after V lost 5 bases and J lost 1 base. Clones were sequenced by immunoSEQ multiplex PCR, and TCRdb holds only the in-frame ones, with some missing. The data hold 150,000 to 200,000 clones, with more than 70% observed a single time. The sample taken for sequencing was PBMCs or T cells enriched from blood (not recorded which). The clonotype was recovered from a man between 35 and 55 years old who had recovered from COVID-19. The J gene is TRBJ2-2, the V gene TRBV7-9, with 8 bases that match TRBD1. The CDR3 is CASSPLPGQALNTGELFF. The CDR3 DNA reads TGTGCCAGCAGCCCTCTTCCGGGACAGGCTCTGAACACCGGGGAGCTGTTTTTT.